This entry lists 20 T cell receptor beta chains sequenced from one sample in a study of cytomegalovirus exposure and HLA in healthy donors. Both 60 Vbeta primers and 13 Jbeta primers went into the PCR. Clones were read by immunoSEQ multiplex PCR, and TCRdb kept only the in-frame ones, dropping some. The table has 150,000 or so clones, around 80% seen once. The sequenced sample consisted of PBMCs. The receptors shown here come from a man aged 18 to 35 in good health and CMV-seropositive.

On this clone: Other DNA sequences in this sample translate to the same CDR3. The rearrangement joins TRBV28 to TRBJ1-1; 7 nucleotides match TRBD1. Trimming removed 2 bases from V and 4 bases from J; junction bases left unmatched: 1. This CDR3 is built from 13 residues. Germline CDR1 reads MDHEN; CDR2 reads SYDVKM. The CDR3 spells CASSLQGGTEAFF. CDR3 coding DNA: TGTGCCAGCAGTTTACAGGGGGGCACTGAAGCTTTCTTT.

This clone was seen a single time. This chain uses TRBV19 with TRBJ1-4; TRBD1 is a possible D gene (5 bases). CDR1 LNHDA and CDR2 SQIVND come from the germline V gene (reference sequence). V was clipped by 6 bases and J by 7 bases, with 18 bases between them. The CDR3 sequence is 15 residues long. CDR3 bases: TGTGCCAGTAGATCCGCACGAGGGAGGGGTGAAAAACTGTTTTTT. Amino acid sequence: CASRSARGRGEKLFF. The complete variable domain, with remaining parts taken from reference TRBV19 and TRBJ1-4, reads DGGITQSPKYLFRKEGQNVTLSCEQNLNHDAMYWYRQDPGQGLRLIYYSQIVNDFQKGDIAEGYSVSREKKESFPLTVTSAQKNPTAFYLCASRSARGRGEKLFFGSGTQLSVL.

The rearrangement links TRBV7-9 to TRBJ2-7; TRBD1 is a possible D gene (5 bases). The germline CDR1 and CDR2 sequences are SEHNR and FQNEAQ (reference sequence). The length of the CDR3 is 15 residues. The V end lost 5 bases, the J end lost 5 bases, and 19 bases lay between the germline ends. DNA for the CDR3: TGTGCCAGCAGCCTCGACAGCCCCAATCGGGACGAGCAGTACTTC. Its translation is CASSLDSPNRDEQYF.

This clone was seen a handful of times. J is TRBJ2-3 and V is TRBV18, with 7 bases lining up with TRBD2. CDR1 KGHSH and CDR2 LQKENI come from the germline V gene. The length of the CDR3 is 15 residues. Trimming took 6 bases from V and 5 from J; bases not matched to a gene: 11. CDR3 DNA: TGTGCCAGCTCCCCTATGACTAGCCTCAAAGATACGCAGTATTTT. Its protein is CASSPMTSLKDTQYF.

V and J are TRBV4-2 and TRBJ2-3; no definite D call. Germline V gene data show CDR1 as LGHNA and CDR2 as YNFKEQ. This CDR3 region has 16 residues. V shed 0 bases and J shed 3 bases, with 13 bases lying between them. As DNA, the CDR3 is TGTGCCAGCAGCCAAGATGATACGCGGTGGACAGATACGCAGTATTTT. Amino acids: CASSQDDTRWTDTQYF.

The genes are TRBV6-1 and TRBJ1-5, with TRBD1 matching 10 bases. V was clipped by 4 bases and J by 9 bases; unmatched bases: 9. CDR1 is MNHNS and CDR2 is SASEGT in the germline V gene. The CDR3 totals 15 residues. Here the CDR3 reads CASSAGQGYAGPQHF. In DNA form, the CDR3 reads TGTGCCAGCAGTGCGGGACAGGGGTATGCGGGGCCCCAGCATTTT.

J is TRBJ2-7 and V is TRBV28, with D perhaps matching TRBD1 (6 bases). Trimming removed 2 bases from V and 7 bases from J, with 9 bases in between. The CDR3 is 12 amino acids. Per germline, CDR1 MDHEN and CDR2 SYDVKM. CDR3 sequence reads: CASSLTGYEQYF. The CDR3 DNA is TGTGCCAGCAGTTTAACAGGGTATGAGCAGTACTTC.

The genes are TRBV7-2 and TRBJ2-7, with D perhaps TRBD2 (5 bases). Germline V gives CDR1 SGHTA, CDR2 FQGNSA. The CDR3 loop spans 16 amino acids. The ends were cut back, 5 bases at V and 4 bases at J, with 21 bases in the middle. The CDR3 loop reads CASSRRAPLDSYEQYF. In nucleotides, the CDR3 is TGTGCCAGCAGCCGCCGGGCCCCCTTGGACTCTTACGAGCAGTACTTC.

The gene calls are TRBV11-2 and TRBJ2-1; TRBD1 matches at 7 bases. The V and J ends lost 7 bases and 8 bases, in that order; junction bases with no gene match: 14. The CDR3 consists of 15 residues. The germline V gene has CDR1 SGHAT and CDR2 FQNNGV. The CDR3 DNA reads as TGTGCCAGCACCTTTTATGGTAGCGACAGGGATGAGCAGTTCTTC. This encodes CASTFYGSDRDEQFF.

V gene TRBV6-1 combines with J gene TRBJ1-2, with 10 bases matching TRBD1. The CDR3 is made up of 15 amino acids. The germline V gene has CDR1 MNHNS and CDR2 SASEGT. Losses at the gene ends were 6 bases for V and 6 bases for J; bases not matched to a gene: 10. The CDR3 is CASRNSGTGANGYTF. The DNA for the CDR3 is TGTGCCAGCAGGAACTCCGGGACAGGGGCAAATGGCTACACCTTC.

This clone was recorded only once. The CDR3, as DNA: TGTGCCAGTAGTCCGCAGGGGGCTTGGGCTGAAGCTTTCTTT. It translates to CASSPQGAWAEAFF. V usage is TRBV19 and J usage is TRBJ1-1; 8 bases are a match to TRBD1. V was pared by 5 bases and J by 6 bases, with 8 bases of the junction left unmatched. CDR3 length equals 14 residues. Germline CDR1 is LNHDA and CDR2 is SQIVND (reference sequence).

J is TRBJ1-2 and V is TRBV20-1; D uncertain. Germline V gene sequence: CDR1 DFQATT, CDR2 SNEGSKA (reference sequence). Trimming shortened V by 3 bases and J by 8 bases, and 7 bases separated the two germline ends. This CDR3 has 10 amino acids. The CDR3 spells CSASPAGYTF. The CDR3, as DNA: TGCAGTGCTAGCCCTGCGGGCTACACCTTC.

The chain has TRBV28 and TRBJ1-6; the match to TRBD1 covers 10 bases. The CDR3 extends over 14 amino acids. Per the germline V gene, CDR1 is MDHEN and CDR2 is SYDVKM. V shed 10 bases, J shed 8 bases, and the junction held 8 bases outside the gene matches. The CDR3 here is CAITRDRGYSPLHF. The DNA of the CDR3 is TGTGCCATCACCCGGGACAGGGGATATTCACCCCTCCACTTT.

This clone was recorded a few times. V gene TRBV7-2 combines with J gene TRBJ1-1; D is uncertain. With 3 bases removed from V and 0 bases from J, the gap between germline ends came to 8 bases. The CDR3 runs 14 residues. CDR1 SGHTA and CDR2 FQGNSA come from the germline V gene. Written as DNA, the CDR3 is TGTGCCAGCAGCTTCCCGGGGTTGAACACTGAAGCTTTCTTT. Translation: CASSFPGLNTEAFF.

The gene calls are TRBV2 and TRBJ2-1; 8 bases are a match to TRBD1. V shed 2 bases and J 8 bases; nucleotides not matched to a gene: 8. The length of the CDR3 is 15 residues. Germline CDR1 and CDR2: SNHLY and FYNNEI. The CDR3 protein is CASSETPGQVDEQFF. The CDR3 nucleotides read TGTGCCAGCAGTGAAACCCCGGGACAGGTAGATGAGCAGTTCTTC.

This clone was recorded a few times. The gene calls are TRBV5-1 and TRBJ2-7; 11 nucleotides agree with TRBD2. This CDR3 has 13 amino acids. Germline V gene data show CDR1 as SGHRS and CDR2 as YFSETQ. V shed 3 bases, J shed 5 bases, and the junction held 1 base outside the gene matches. The DNA of the CDR3 is TGCGCCAGCAGCTCACTAGCGGGAGACGAGCAGTACTTC. Its translation: CASSSLAGDEQYF.

V usage is TRBV2 and J usage is TRBJ1-3, with D perhaps matching TRBD1 (6 bases). This CDR3 is 14 amino acids long. Germline V gene data show CDR1 as SNHLY and CDR2 as FYNNEI. V lost 3 bases and J lost 2, with 8 bases in between. This CDR3 is CASSDNRAGNTIYF. Here the CDR3 DNA reads TGTGCCAGCAGTGACAACAGGGCTGGAAACACCATATATTTT.

V gene TRBV28 combines with J gene TRBJ1-2; 9 bases agree with TRBD1. Germline trimming cut 8 bases from V and 6 bases from J; bases unmatched to any gene: 7. CDR1 is MDHEN and CDR2 is SYDVKM in the germline V gene. The CDR3 is 13 amino acids. This CDR3 reads CASGTGSRDGYTF. CDR3 bases: TGTGCCAGCGGGACAGGGTCGCGGGATGGCTACACCTTC.

J is TRBJ2-7 and V is TRBV11-3; D ambiguous. The germline CDR1 and CDR2 sequences are SGHNT and YENEEA. There are 15 residues in the CDR3. Trimming removed 1 base from V and 0 bases from J, with 10 bases in between. Here the CDR3 DNA reads TGTGCCAGCAGCTTAGGTGCGGTGAGCTCCTACGAGCAGTACTTC. Translated: CASSLGAVSSYEQYF.

The rearrangement uses TRBV4-1 and TRBJ2-1, with TRBD2 matching over 7 bases. The CDR3 consists of 14 residues. J was trimmed by 5 bases and V by 4 bases; bases with no gene match: 5. CDR1 and CDR2 (germline): MGHRA, YSYEKL. The CDR3 bases are TGCGCCAGCAGCCTAGCGGGTGTTGACAATGAGCAGTTCTTC. This sequence encodes CASSLAGVDNEQFF.